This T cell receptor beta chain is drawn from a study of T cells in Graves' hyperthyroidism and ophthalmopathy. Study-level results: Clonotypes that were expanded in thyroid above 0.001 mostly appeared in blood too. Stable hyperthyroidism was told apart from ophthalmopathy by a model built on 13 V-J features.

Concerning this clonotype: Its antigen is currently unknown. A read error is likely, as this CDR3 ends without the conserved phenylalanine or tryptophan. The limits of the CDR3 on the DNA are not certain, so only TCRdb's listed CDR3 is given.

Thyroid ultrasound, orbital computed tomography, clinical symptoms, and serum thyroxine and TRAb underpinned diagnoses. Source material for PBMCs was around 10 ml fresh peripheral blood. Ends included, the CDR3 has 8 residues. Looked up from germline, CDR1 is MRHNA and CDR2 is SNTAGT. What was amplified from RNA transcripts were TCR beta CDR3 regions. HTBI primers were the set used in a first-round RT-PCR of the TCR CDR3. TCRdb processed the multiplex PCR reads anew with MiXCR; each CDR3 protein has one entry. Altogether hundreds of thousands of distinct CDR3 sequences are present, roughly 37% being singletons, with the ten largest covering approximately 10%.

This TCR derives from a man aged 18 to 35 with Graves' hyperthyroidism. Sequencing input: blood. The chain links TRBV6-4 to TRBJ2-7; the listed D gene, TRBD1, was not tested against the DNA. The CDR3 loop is CASSDPGQ.